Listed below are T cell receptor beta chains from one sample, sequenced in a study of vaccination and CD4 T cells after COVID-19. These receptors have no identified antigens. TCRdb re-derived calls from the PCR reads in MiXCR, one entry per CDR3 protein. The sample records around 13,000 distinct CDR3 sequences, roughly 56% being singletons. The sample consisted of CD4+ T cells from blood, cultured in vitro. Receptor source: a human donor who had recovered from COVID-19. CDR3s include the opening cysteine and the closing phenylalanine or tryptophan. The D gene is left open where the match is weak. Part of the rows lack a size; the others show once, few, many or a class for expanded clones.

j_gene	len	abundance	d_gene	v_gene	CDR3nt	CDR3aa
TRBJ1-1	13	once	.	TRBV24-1	TGTGCCACCAGTGATGGGGGAAACACTGAAGCTTTCTTT	CATSDGGNTEAFF
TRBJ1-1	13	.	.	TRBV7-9	TGTGCCAGCAGCTTAGTGGTACACCCTGAAGCTTTCTTT	CASSLVVHPEAFF
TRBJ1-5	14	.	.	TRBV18	TGTGCCAGCTCTTGGGAAAATAGCAATCAGCCCCAGCATTTT	CASSWENSNQPQHF
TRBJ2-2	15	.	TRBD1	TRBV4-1	TGCGCCAGCAGCCTCTTTAGGACAGGGCCCGGGGAGCTGTTTTTT	CASSLFRTGPGELFF
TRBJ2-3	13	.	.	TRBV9	TGTGCCAGCAGCAACGATAACGAAGATACGCAGTATTTT	CASSNDNEDTQYF
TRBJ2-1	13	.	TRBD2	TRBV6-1	TGTGCCAGCAGTGGAACTAGCGGGAATAAGCAGTTCTTC	CASSGTSGNKQFF
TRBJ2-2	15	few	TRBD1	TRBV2	TGTGCCAGCAGCCCGACAGGGGTAAAGACCGGGGAGCTGTTTTTT	CASSPTGVKTGELFF
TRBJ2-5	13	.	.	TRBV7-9	TGTGCCAGCAGCTTAGCTGGGACAGAGACCCAGTACTTC	CASSLAGTETQYF
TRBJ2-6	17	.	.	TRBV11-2	TGTGCCAGCAGCTCGCTGACGGACCTTTCTGGGGCCAACGTCCTGACTTTC	CASSSLTDLSGANVLTF
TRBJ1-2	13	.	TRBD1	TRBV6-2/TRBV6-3	TGTGCCAGCAGTTCGGGACAGGACTATGGCTACACCTTC	CASSSGQDYGYTF
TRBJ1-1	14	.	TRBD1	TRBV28	TGTGCCAGCAGCGCCGGGACAGGCGCGAGCGAAGCTTTCTTT	CASSAGTGASEAFF
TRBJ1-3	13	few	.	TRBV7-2	TGTGCCAGCAGCGTACGGGTAGACGACACCATATATTTT	CASSVRVDDTIYF
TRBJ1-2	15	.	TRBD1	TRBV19	TGTGCCAGTAGAGAACCGGACAGGGGTAGGGGTGGCTACACCTTC	CASREPDRGRGGYTF
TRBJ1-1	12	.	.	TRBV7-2	TGTGCCAGCAGCGTAGCACGCACTGAAGCTTTCTTT	CASSVARTEAFF
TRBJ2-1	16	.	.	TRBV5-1	TGCGCCAGCAGCTTGGGGCAGCGGAGGGGGCTCAATGAGCAGTTCTTC	CASSLGQRRGLNEQFF
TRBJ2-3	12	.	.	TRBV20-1	TGCAGTGCTAGGGCCCCCACAGATACGCAGTATTTT	CSARAPTDTQYF
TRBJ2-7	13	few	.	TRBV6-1	TGTGCCAGCAGCACATACAGGACCTACGAGCAGTACTTC	CASSTYRTYEQYF
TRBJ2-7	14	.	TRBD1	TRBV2	TGTTCCTCCTCCCGGGGACAGGGGTCCCACGAGCAGTACTTC	CSSSRGQGSHEQYF
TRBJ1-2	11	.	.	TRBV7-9	TGTGCCAGCAGCTTGTTCAGCGGCTACACCTTC	CASSLFSGYTF
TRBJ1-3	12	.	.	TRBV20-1	TGCAGTGCTAGCGACTCTGGAAACACCATATATTTT	CSASDSGNTIYF
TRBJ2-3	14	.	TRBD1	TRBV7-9	TGTGCCAGCAGCCCACAGGGGGAAGAGGATACGCAGTATTTT	CASSPQGEEDTQYF
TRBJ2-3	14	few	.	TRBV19	TGTGCCAGTAGTACTACTATCGGGACAGATACGCAGTATTTT	CASSTTIGTDTQYF
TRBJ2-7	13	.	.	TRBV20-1	TGCAGTGCTAGAGGAAACTGGAATGACGAGCAGTACTTC	CSARGNWNDEQYF
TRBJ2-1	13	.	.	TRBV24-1	TGTGCCACCAGTGATTTAGCACGGAATGAGCAGTTCTTC	CATSDLARNEQFF
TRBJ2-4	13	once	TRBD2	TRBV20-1	TGCAGTGCTAGCCTAGCGGGTCCACGGATTCAGTACTTC	CSASLAGPRIQYF
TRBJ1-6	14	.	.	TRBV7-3	TGTGCCAGCAGCTTAGGGGGCGCGGGGTCACCCCTCCACTTT	CASSLGGAGSPLHF
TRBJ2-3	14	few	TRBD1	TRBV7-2	TGTGCCAGCAGCTTACAAGGGGGCCCAGATACGCAGTATTTT	CASSLQGGPDTQYF
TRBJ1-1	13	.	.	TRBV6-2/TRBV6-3	TGTGCCAGCAGTTACGAGAGGGGATCTCGGGCTTTCTTT	CASSYERGSRAFF
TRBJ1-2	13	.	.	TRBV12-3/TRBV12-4	TGTGCCAGCAGTTTAGGACAGTCCTATGGCTACACCTTC	CASSLGQSYGYTF
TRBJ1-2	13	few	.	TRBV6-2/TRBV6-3	TGTGCCAGCCTGTCTCTCCTTAACTATGGCTACACCTTC	CASLSLLNYGYTF
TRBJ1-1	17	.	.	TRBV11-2	TGTGCCAGCAGCTTAGAGGGGGGCTGGTTTGGGTACACTGAAGCTTTCTTT	CASSLEGGWFGYTEAFF
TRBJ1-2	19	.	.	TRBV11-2	TGTGCCAGCAGCCCCCGCGCAACCGGGGTCCTCCAGGCTAACTATGGCTACACCTTC	CASSPRATGVLQANYGYTF
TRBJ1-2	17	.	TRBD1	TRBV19	TGTGCCAGTAGATCACAGGGGGATGACCTGTCTAACTATGGCTACACCTTC	CASRSQGDDLSNYGYTF
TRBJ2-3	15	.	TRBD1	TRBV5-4	TGTGCCAGCAGCCCCCCGGGACAGCACACAGATACGCAGTATTTT	CASSPPGQHTDTQYF
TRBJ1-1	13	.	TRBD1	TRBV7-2	TGTGCCAGCAGCTTAGGGCGGGACAGGGAGGCTTTCTTT	CASSLGRDREAFF
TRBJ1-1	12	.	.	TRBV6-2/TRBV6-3	TGTGCCAGCAGTTACTGGGGGGCTGAAGCTTTCTTT	CASSYWGAEAFF
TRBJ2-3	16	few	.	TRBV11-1	TGTGCCAGCAGCCCTCTGGGCGGACCAAGCACAGATACGCAGTATTTT	CASSPLGGPSTDTQYF